This entry lists 4 T cell receptor beta chains sequenced from one sample in a study of blood T cell repertoires in COVID-19. Sequencing was performed with immunoSEQ multiplex PCR; in TCRdb, only in-frame clones are kept and a portion is missing. Of about 190,000 clones listed, around nine tenths are singletons. The sample consisted of peripheral blood. Receptors originate from a woman in her forties who had recovered from COVID-19.

CDR3 region: CASSQDGERGNYGYTF. In DNA, the CDR3 is TGTGCCAGCAGCCAAGATGGTGAAAGGGGTAACTATGGCTACACCTTC. This sequence joins TRBV14 and TRBJ1-2; tentatively, D is TRBD1 (5 bases). Germline values: CDR1 SGHDN, CDR2 FVKESK. The CDR3 length is 16 residues. Trimming left V 0 bases short and J 1 base short, with 12 bases between.

The chain couples TRBV11-2 to TRBJ1-2, with 7 nucleotides matching TRBD1. With V trimmed by 4 bases and J by 0 bases, 5 bases remained unmatched. Germline CDR1 is SGHAT and CDR2 is FQNNGV. This CDR3 contains 15 residues. Here the CDR3 reads CASSSRDSANYGYTF. DNA for the CDR3: TGTGCCAGCAGCTCCCGGGACAGTGCTAACTATGGCTACACCTTC.

This clone came up once. This chain joins TRBV6-1 and TRBJ2-1, with a tentative D call TRBD2 (6 bases). The germline V gene encodes CDR1 MNHNS and CDR2 SASEGT. This CDR3 has 17 residues. V was trimmed by 2 bases and J by 0 bases, leaving 14 bases between them. CDR3 in DNA: TGTGCCAGCAGTGAATCTATGGGGGGAGACTCCTACAATGAGCAGTTCTTC. As protein: CASSESMGGDSYNEQFF.

The gene calls are TRBV7-2 and TRBJ2-7; TRBD2 is a possible D gene (6 bases). Germline CDR1 SGHTA, CDR2 FQGNSA. The CDR3 sequence is 15 residues long. Trimming cost V 1 base and J 4 bases, with 14 bases left between them. The CDR3 sequence: CASSLVAASEYEQYF. Here the CDR3 DNA reads TGTGCCAGCAGCTTAGTTGCGGCTAGCGAGTACGAGCAGTACTTC.